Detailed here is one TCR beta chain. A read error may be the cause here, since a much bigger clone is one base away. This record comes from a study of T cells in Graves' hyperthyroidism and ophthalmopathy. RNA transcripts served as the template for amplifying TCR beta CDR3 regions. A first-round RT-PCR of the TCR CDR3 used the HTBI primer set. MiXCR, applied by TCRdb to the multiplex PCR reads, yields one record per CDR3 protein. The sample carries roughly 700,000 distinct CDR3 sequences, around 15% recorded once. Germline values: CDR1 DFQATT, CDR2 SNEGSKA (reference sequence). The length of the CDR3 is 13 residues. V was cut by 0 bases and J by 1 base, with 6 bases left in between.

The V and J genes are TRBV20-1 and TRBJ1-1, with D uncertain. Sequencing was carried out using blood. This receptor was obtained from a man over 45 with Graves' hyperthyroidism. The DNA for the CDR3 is TGCAGTGCTAGAGAGGCAGGGAACACTGAAGCTTTCTTT. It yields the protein CSAREAGNTEAFF.